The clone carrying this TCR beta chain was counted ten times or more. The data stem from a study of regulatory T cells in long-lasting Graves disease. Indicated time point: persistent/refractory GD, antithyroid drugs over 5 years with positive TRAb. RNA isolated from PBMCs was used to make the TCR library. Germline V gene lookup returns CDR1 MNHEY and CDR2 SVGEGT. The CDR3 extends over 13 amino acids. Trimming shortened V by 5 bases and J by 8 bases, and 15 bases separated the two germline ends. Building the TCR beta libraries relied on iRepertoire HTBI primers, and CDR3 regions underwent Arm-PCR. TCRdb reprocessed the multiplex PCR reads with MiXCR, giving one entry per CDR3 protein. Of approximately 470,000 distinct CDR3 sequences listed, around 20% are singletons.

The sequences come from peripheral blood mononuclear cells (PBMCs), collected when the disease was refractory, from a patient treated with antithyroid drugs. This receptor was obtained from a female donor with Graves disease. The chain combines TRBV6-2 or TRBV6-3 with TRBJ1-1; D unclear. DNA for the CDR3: TGTGCCAGCAGTGCTGCTGGGAGACCCGAAGCTTTCTTT. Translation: CASSAAGRPEAFF.